This T cell receptor beta chain was recorded in a study of identifying expanded T cells in peripheral blood. General study findings and limits: Across healthy donors, higher total template counts meant significantly greater approximately 2-week count variance.

Produced via immunoSEQ multiplex PCR; TCRdb's table is partial and in-frame only. Found here are approximately 100,000 clones, around nine tenths of them singletons; the top ten hold around 3.8%. There are 14 residues in the CDR3. Germline CDR1 MDHEN, CDR2 SYDVKM. V lost 3 bases and J 7 bases, leaving 15 bases between the germline ends. This clone was observed once. Antigen unknown. Material for sequencing was blood. This clonotype was obtained from a person aged 18-70 years in good health. The chain couples TRBV28 to TRBJ1-2, with D perhaps matching TRBD1 (6 bases). CDR3 bases: TGTGCCAGCAGTTTGTCGGGACACCCTCTTGGCTACACCTTC. Residues: CASSLSGHPLGYTF.